Listed here are 25 T cell receptor beta chains from one sample, sequenced in a study of shared clonotypes between healthy human individuals. Assay: immunoSEQ multiplex PCR; the TCRdb copy retains only in-frame clones and omits some. The sample includes 2 million to 2.5 million clones, 90% to 97% of them seen just once. The sample taken for sequencing was naive CD4+ T cells sorted from blood. Described subset: CD45RA+ positively selected. The receptor source for this set is a man younger than 35 in good health.

The CDR3 DNA is TGTGCCAGCACCTGGACAGGGGGAGATAATTCACCCCTCCACTTT. Translating it yields CASTWTGGDNSPLHF. The V and J genes are TRBV27 and TRBJ1-6; TRBD1 matches 10 bases. With V trimmed by 7 bases and J by 5 bases, 5 bases remained unmatched. Germline V gene data show CDR1 as MNHEY and CDR2 as SMNVEV (reference sequence). The CDR3 contains 15 residues.

J is TRBJ1-1 and V is TRBV11-2; D remains unclear. Germline CDR1 reads SGHAT; CDR2 reads FQNNGV. The V end was cut by 0 bases, the J end by 1 base, with 9 bases between. CDR3 length equals 15 residues. CDR3 sequence reads: CASSLDGRPNTEAFF. CDR3 bases: TGTGCCAGCAGCTTAGATGGCAGGCCGAACACTGAAGCTTTCTTT. Full variable domain (outside the CDR3, taken from reference TRBV11-2 and TRBJ1-1): EAGVAQSPRYKIIEKRQSVAFWCNPISGHATLYWYQQILGQGPKLLIQFQNNGVVDDSQLPKDRFSAERLKGVDSTLKIQPAKLEDSAVYLCASSLDGRPNTEAFFGQGTRLTVV.

The chain carries TRBV13 and TRBJ1-6; D call uncertain. The V and J ends lost 3 bases and 6 bases respectively, with 6 bases between them. The CDR3 is made up of 13 amino acids. Germline lookup yields CDR1 PRHDT and CDR2 FYEKMQ (reference sequence). CDR3 sequence (DNA): TGTGCCAGCAGCTTTGGTTCTAATTCACCCCTCCACTTT. Translation gives CASSFGSNSPLHF.

V and J are TRBV5-8 and TRBJ1-1, with D possibly matching TRBD1 (5 bases). V was clipped by 4 bases and J by 6 bases, with 16 bases between them. The CDR3 loop spans 14 amino acids. Germline values: CDR1 SGHTS, CDR2 YDEGEE. CDR3 sequence (DNA): TGTGCCAGCAGCCGGGGACCCTTGAGCGCTGAAGCTTTCTTT. Amino acids: CASSRGPLSAEAFF.

This clone came up once. V and J are TRBV18 and TRBJ1-1; 7 nucleotides line up with TRBD1. Germline CDR1 reads KGHSH; CDR2 reads LQKENI. The CDR3 has 15 amino acids. V was clipped by 2 bases and J by 1 base; unmatched bases: 4. The CDR3 loop reads CASSPMAGGNTEAFF. As DNA, the CDR3 is TGTGCCAGCTCACCAATGGCAGGGGGGAACACTGAAGCTTTCTTT.

Worth noting for this clone: Within the sample, other DNA sequences also encode this same CDR3. The chain couples TRBV27 to TRBJ1-1; D is undetermined. Looked up from germline, CDR1 is MNHEY and CDR2 is SMNVEV (reference sequence). This CDR3 has 14 amino acids. V gave up 3 bases and J gave up 1 base, with 9 bases separating them. CDR3 bases: TGTGCCAGCAGTTTCGGGGTTACGAACACTGAAGCTTTCTTT. Protein sequence: CASSFGVTNTEAFF.

The chain joins TRBV7-2 to TRBJ1-5; D is possibly TRBD1 (6 bases). CDR1 and CDR2 (germline): SGHTA, FQGNSA. The CDR3 loop spans 16 amino acids. V was trimmed by 5 bases and J by 2 bases, leaving 16 bases between them. The CDR3 protein is CASSIYAGAGNQPQHF. The CDR3 nucleotides are TGTGCCAGCAGCATATACGCAGGGGCCGGCAATCAGCCCCAGCATTTT.

This sequence joins TRBV6-1 and TRBJ2-7; D unclear. Germline lookup yields CDR1 MNHNS and CDR2 SASEGT. The CDR3 consists of 14 residues. With 3 bases removed from V and 2 bases from J, the gap between germline ends came to 11 bases. The CDR3 coding sequence is TGTGCCAGCAGTGAGATTTCTGGGACCTACGAGCAGTACTTC. This codes for CASSEISGTYEQYF.

The rearrangement joins TRBV30 to TRBJ1-1, with D uncertain. The CDR3 has 12 amino acids. CDR1 and CDR2 (germline): GTSNPN, SVGIG (reference sequence). The V and J ends lost 5 bases and 3 bases respectively, with 10 bases between them. For the CDR3, the DNA is TGTGCCTGGGATTATCAGTACACTGAAGCTTTCTTT. This codes for CAWDYQYTEAFF.

The chain employs TRBV10-1 and TRBJ2-7; TRBD2 is a possible D gene (6 bases). Germline CDR1 WNHNN, CDR2 SYGVQD (reference sequence). The V gene lost 3 bases and the J gene lost 0 bases, with 9 bases spanning the gap. This CDR3 spans 14 amino acids. The CDR3, as DNA: TGCGCCAGCAGTGATGCGGGAAGCTCCTACGAGCAGTACTTC. It yields the protein CASSDAGSSYEQYF.

V gene TRBV11-2 combines with J gene TRBJ2-1, with TRBD2 identical over 10 bases. V shed 5 bases and J 4 bases; nucleotides not matched to a gene: 8. CDR3 length: 16 amino acids. Germline V CDR1 and CDR2: SGHAT, FQNNGV. The CDR3 region is CASSHGQLAGYNEQFF. The CDR3 DNA sequence: TGTGCCAGCAGCCATGGGCAACTAGCGGGGTACAATGAGCAGTTCTTC.

The chain links TRBV2 to TRBJ2-1, with D uncertain. The CDR3 spans 13 residues. Deletions cut 7 bases from V and 9 bases from J, with 16 bases between. Looked up from germline, CDR1 is SNHLY and CDR2 is FYNNEI. As DNA, the CDR3 is TGTGCCAGCACCCTTAGACCTTACGCTGAGCAGTTCTTC. Translating it yields CASTLRPYAEQFF.

This chain uses TRBV5-1 with TRBJ1-1; the D gene is possibly TRBD1 (6 bases). The germline CDR1 and CDR2 sequences are SGHRS and YFSETQ. V was clipped by 4 bases and J by 2 bases, with 12 bases between them. The CDR3 extends over 14 amino acids. The CDR3: CASSNTGYNTEAFF. The CDR3 DNA follows: TGCGCCAGCAGCAACACAGGGTACAACACTGAAGCTTTCTTT. The full variable domain, its missing parts supplied by reference TRBV5-1 and TRBJ1-1, is KAGVTQTPRYLIKTRGQQVTLSCSPISGHRSVSWYQQTPGQGLQFLFEYFSETQRNKGNFPGRFSGRQFSNSRSEMNVSTLELGDSALYLCASSNTGYNTEAFFGQGTRLTVV.

For this clone: The same CDR3 is also encoded by other DNA sequences in this sample. The V call is TRBV6-5, the J call TRBJ1-2, with D hard to call. The CDR3 has 11 amino acids. Germline lookup yields CDR1 MNHEY and CDR2 SVGAGI. V shed 6 bases and J shed 0 bases, with 2 bases lying between them. Here the CDR3 DNA reads TGTGCCAGCAGGACTAACTATGGCTACACCTTC. It specifies CASRTNYGYTF.

This clone appeared a single time. The chain employs TRBV6-1 and TRBJ1-5, with D possibly being TRBD1 (5 bases). Trimming pared 3 bases from V and 0 bases from J, leaving 9 bases between. CDR3 length equals 15 residues. Per germline, CDR1 MNHNS and CDR2 SASEGT. The CDR3, as DNA: TGTGCCAGCAGTGACAGGGCGAGTAGCAATCAGCCCCAGCATTTT. Translation: CASSDRASSNQPQHF.

The chain has TRBV7-2 and TRBJ1-5; D remains ambiguous. CDR3 length equals 12 residues. CDR1 and CDR2 (germline): SGHTA, FQGNSA. V lost 0 bases to trimming and J lost 9 bases, with 6 bases between them. The CDR3 nucleotides are TGTGCCAGCAGCTTAGCCTGGGCGCCCCAGCATTTT. Translated: CASSLAWAPQHF.

The chain carries TRBV4-1 and TRBJ1-1; the D is unclear. The V gene's germline CDR1 is MGHRA and CDR2 YSYEKL. This CDR3 is built from 14 residues. V was trimmed by 3 bases and J by 0 bases, leaving 8 bases between them. The CDR3 nucleotides are TGCGCCAGCAGCCAGGCAGCCATGAACACTGAAGCTTTCTTT. Translated: CASSQAAMNTEAFF.

The chain carries TRBV15 and TRBJ1-3, with no clear D. CDR3 length: 15 residues. V dropped 5 bases and J dropped 0 bases, with 11 bases sitting between them. Germline assignment: CDR1 LNHNV and CDR2 YYDKDF (reference sequence). CDR3 in amino acids: CATSRWTDSGNTIYF. The CDR3 coding sequence is TGTGCCACCAGCCGATGGACGGACTCTGGAAACACCATATATTTT.

This clone is a singleton in its sample. The chain is built from TRBV9 and TRBJ2-6; 8 bases fit TRBD1. Germline V gene lookup returns CDR1 SGDLS and CDR2 YYNGEE. Trimming cost V 3 bases and J 3 bases; bases outside gene matches: 14. This CDR3 is 19 amino acids long. In DNA, the CDR3 is TGTGCCAGCAGCGGGTCCTCGGGACAGGTAGCCAGTGGGGCCAACGTCCTGACTTTC. As protein: CASSGSSGQVASGANVLTF. The whole variable domain, remainder taken from reference TRBV9 and TRBJ2-6, is DSGVTQTPKHLITATGQRVTLRCSPRSGDLSVYWYQQSLDQGLQFLIQYYNGEERAKGNILERFSAQQFPDLHSELNLSSLELGDSALYFCASSGSSGQVASGANVLTFGAGSRLTVL.

Concerning this clone: Other nucleotide sequences from this sample produce the same CDR3. The chain employs TRBV5-1 and TRBJ1-4; no clear D gene. V was clipped by 5 bases and J by 0 bases, with 8 bases between them. Germline CDR1 reads SGHRS; CDR2 reads YFSETQ. The length of the CDR3 is 14 residues. The CDR3 is CASRGGTTNEKLFF. The CDR3 region has the DNA TGCGCCAGCAGGGGCGGGACAACTAATGAAAAACTGTTTTTT.

The chain has TRBV2 and TRBJ2-3, with D possibly being TRBD1 (6 bases). Germline V gene lookup returns CDR1 SNHLY and CDR2 FYNNEI. The CDR3 is made up of 12 amino acids. Between the trimmed V and J ends, which lost 4 bases and 9 bases, there was a span of 11 bases. CDR3 sequence: CASSVAGETQYF. As DNA, the CDR3 is TGTGCCAGCAGTGTGGCAGGGGAGACGCAGTATTTT.

The J gene is TRBJ2-1, the V gene TRBV4-1; D may match TRBD1 or TRBD2 (5 bases each). This CDR3 comprises 17 residues. Germline CDR1 and CDR2: MGHRA and YSYEKL. Between the trimmed V and J ends, which lost 1 base and 6 bases, there was a span of 19 bases. The CDR3 is CASSQALVRDPTNEQFF. In DNA form, the CDR3 reads TGCGCCAGCAGCCAAGCGCTGGTCCGGGACCCCACCAATGAGCAGTTCTTC.

In the case of this clone: Other DNA sequences within the sample encode an identical CDR3. V and J are TRBV11-3 and TRBJ2-3; D unresolved. The ends were cut back, 1 base at V and 1 base at J, with 6 bases in the middle. The length of the CDR3 is 14 residues. CDR1 is SGHNT and CDR2 is YENEEA in the germline V gene. The CDR3 region has the DNA TGTGCCAGCAGCTTAGGGAGTGGCACAGATACGCAGTATTTT. Translated, it gives CASSLGSGTDTQYF.

This chain uses TRBV18 with TRBJ1-5; D call uncertain. The germline gives CDR1 KGHSH, CDR2 LQKENI. The V and J ends lost 3 bases and 5 bases respectively, with 8 bases between them. The CDR3 covers 13 residues. The DNA for the CDR3 is TGTGCCAGCTCACCGAAGTCCGATCAGCCCCAGCATTTT. Protein product: CASSPKSDQPQHF.

V gene TRBV7-2 combines with J gene TRBJ1-2; D possibly corresponds to TRBD1 (5 bases). Germline CDR1 and CDR2: SGHTA and FQGNSA. V shed 3 bases and J shed 8 bases, with 13 bases lying between them. CDR3 size: 13 residues. The CDR3 DNA sequence: TGTGCCAGCAGCTTGAGGGACGATGGAGGCTACACCTTC. Residues: CASSLRDDGGYTF. The full variable domain, completed using reference TRBV7-2 and TRBJ1-2, is GAGVSQSPSNKVTEKGKDVELRCDPISGHTALYWYRQSLGQGLEFLIYFQGNSAPDKSGLPSDRFSAERTGGSVSTLTIQRTQQEDSAVYLCASSLRDDGGYTFGSGTRLTVV.